Described below is a single T cell receptor beta chain sequence and its context. This clonotype was detected many times. Its antigen has not been determined. Base qualities are not provided; no much larger clone lies one nucleotide away. Library prep was done by multiplex PCR. TCRdb lists the instrument as Illumina HiSeq 2500. TCRbeta libraries were built by three rounds of nested PCR using primers (Table S4), following protocols modified from ARM-PCR. Before sequencing, PCR products of 200-500 bp were cut from the gel and purified using the QIAquick gel extraction kit. In the source study's methods: Reads were cleaned using Trimmomatic, were merged into complete CDR3 sequences using FLASH, and were assigned to V(D)J germline segments using MiTCR. Clonal diversity was computed as the inverse Simpson's index with VDJtools. In-frame sequences lacking a premature stop codon were counted as productive reads. TCRdb reprocessing: public reads trimmed at Q25 with fastp, clones called with MiXCR, in-frame beta chains kept. A single entry per CDR3 protein holds the most common genes and DNA from its merged rows. These V and J calls originate from TCRdb's pipeline instead of the authors' own analysis. Counted in this sample were 110,000 or so distinct CDR3 sequences; roughly 74% of them appeared once. Of the sample, around 37% is held by the ten largest clones.

From V the trimming removes 6 bases and from J it removes 4 bases, while the gene matches leave 9 bases of the junction unaccounted for. The germline V gene (reference sequence) provides CDR1 DFQATT and CDR2 SNEGSKA. The CDR3, from cysteine to phenylalanine, totals 14 residues. The sequence is cut down to CDR3 DNA, 42 bases in frame from base 1. This sample is part of a study of tumor and adjacent non-tumor tissue in lung cancer listed by TCRdb under 2018. In terms of the full investigation: Of the cohort, around eleven patients had adenocarcinoma, 2 had squamous cell carcinoma and 1 had small cell lung cancer. The 15 enrolled patients, of whom approximately 10 were men and 5 were women, were aged 31 to 76 years and were diagnosed with TNM stage I to III disease. A total of approximately 120,000,000 productive TCRbeta reads were generated by sequencing, corresponding to an average of roughly 4 million reads per sample. The study compared bulk TCRbeta repertoires between lung tumor tissue and matched distant non-tumor lung tissue from over 12 lung cancer patients. TCRbeta CDR3 sequencing was performed on roughly 32 paired specimens, with one tumor sample and one normal lung sample collected per patient. Broad study findings and their caveats: Neither the sequencing platform nor unique molecular identifiers are named or mentioned anywhere in the methods. Peripheral blood was not sequenced, so blood TCRbeta repertoires were not examined in the lung cancer patients of the study. The top 100 clones accounted for a significantly larger cumulative portion of the repertoire in normal lung than in tumor tissue. TCR diversity was significantly higher in younger patients, and greater tumor TCR diversity was associated with shorter overall survival and shorter disease-free survival. Tumor tissue showed significantly higher TCR diversity (inverse Simpson) than normal lung tissue, at around 450 vs 150 (P = 0.0075, Mann-Whitney U test). The cohort had only approximately 16 patients, and the authors noted that larger samples and more detailed clinical data are needed.

Bulk unsorted tissue served as the source for RNA extraction, and RNA quality was assessed using a NanoDrop ND-1000 and an Agilent 2100. All donors had newly diagnosed lung cancer, had not received prior chemotherapy, and were admitted for thoracic surgery in China between August and November 2014. The study excluded patients who had received radiotherapy or chemotherapy before or who had another cancer at the same time. Surgical tissue pieces of roughly 1-2 cm3 were preserved in RNAlater solution and were kept at -80 degrees C until use. Material: lung tumor tissue. The sequence was obtained from a woman aged 60-75 years with non-small cell lung cancer. This sequence uses TRBV20-1 and TRBJ2-3; TRBD2 agrees with 8 junctional bases. The CDR3 is CSAAPASGPDTQYF. In nucleotide form, the sequence is TGCAGTGCCGCCCCGGCTAGCGGGCCAGATACGCAGTATTTT.